This T cell receptor (beta chain) was captured by sequencing in a study of CD8 T cells in ankylosing spondylitis (dated by TCRdb to between 2016 and 2019). A note on the overall study: T cell receptor beta repertoires were profiled in healthy donors and ankylosing spondylitis patients so that disease-linked TCR variants could be found. The whole study cohort included some 100 healthy donors and 25 ankylosing spondylitis patients. Peripheral blood was sampled, and synovial fluid was additionally collected from ankylosing spondylitis patients.

The paper as a whole reports these results and caveats: Some motif variants had previously been reported in the synovial fluid and blood of reactive arthritis patients, which suggests shared mechanisms of disease initiation. A CD8+ phenotype was shown by the disease-linked clones, which were found at relatively low frequencies in peripheral blood. A TCR beta motif made up of several highly homologous amino acid variants appeared to be characteristic of blood from ankylosing spondylitis patients. According to the report, matched synovial fluid samples from ankylosing spondylitis patients were significantly enriched for the disease-linked clones.

Relative to germline, V is 0 bases shorter and J is 2 bases shorter, with 11 bases between their ends. Inclusive of the bounding cysteine and phenylalanine, the CDR3 is 16 residues long. Just the 48-base CDR3 DNA is kept, in frame starting at base 1. Data came from an Illumina HiSeq 2500. TCR beta libraries were prepared by quantitative 5'-RACE with molecular barcodes. Per the source publication's procedure: Disease-linked TCR variants were identified with a new computational method built on a probabilistic model of VDJ rearrangement. Clones were called with MiXCR by TCRdb after fastp trimmed the public reads at Q25, and only in-frame beta chains were retained. Rows are unified per CDR3 protein, each entry keeping the most common DNA and genes. The V and J calls shown here were made by TCRdb, not taken from the authors' results. This sample gives 220,000 or so distinct CDR3 sequences in total; around 20% of them show up just once. Jointly, the top ten make up about 39% of the sample.

This clonotype turned up a few times. Which antigen it targets is not known. No base qualities exist here, and no much larger clone lies one base off it. This TCR was recovered from a male donor with ankylosing spondylitis. Sequencing was carried out using blood, either unsorted or a sorted T cell fraction (not recorded which). Recombination linked TRBV12-3 or TRBV12-4 to TRBJ1-5, with the D gene not confidently named. The CDR3 protein sequence reads: CASSLAGNSGNQPQHF. The DNA sequence is TGTGCCAGCAGTTTAGCTGGAAATTCGGGCAATCAGCCCCAGCATTTT.